The 10 T cell receptor beta chains below all came from one sample that was sequenced in a study of T cells in localized non-small cell lung cancer (dated by TCRdb to the early 2020s). Libraries came from the immunoSEQ multiplex PCR assay. Sourced from immuneACCESS, this table was stored by TCRdb with only in-frame sequences that have V and J called. A share of the clones is absent; for the studies checked, an unresolved V gene accounts for under half, and the remainder has no known explanation. Across this sample there are some 50,000 clones, with more than 75% seen only once. The ten largest clones capture about 17% of the sample. The sample in question was PBMCs, obtained before any cancer treatment. The receptors derive from a female donor with stage II lung adenocarcinoma.

The chain employs TRBV11-1 and TRBJ1-2; D remains unclear. The CDR3 runs 14 residues. Germline V gene data show CDR1 as SGHAT and CDR2 as FQDESV (reference sequence). Trimming left V 5 bases short and J 0 bases short, with 10 bases between. Written as DNA, the CDR3 is TGTGCCAGCAGCCCCCGTCCAGCTAACTATGGCTACACCTTC. Its translation: CASSPRPANYGYTF.

The chain couples TRBV27 to TRBJ1-3; D is unclear. With 0 bases removed from V and 6 bases from J, the gap between germline ends came to 12 bases. Per the germline V gene, CDR1 is MNHEY and CDR2 is SMNVEV (reference sequence). The CDR3 sequence is 15 residues long. The CDR3 region has the DNA TGTGCCAGCAGTTTATCGAATCGGTTAGAAAACACCATATATTTT. It is translated as CASSLSNRLENTIYF.

In DNA form, the CDR3 reads TGTGCCAGTAGGGATGCAGGGGGTCGGGAGACCCAGTACTTC. Its protein is CASRDAGGRETQYF. The chain uses TRBV19 and TRBJ2-5; 7 positions match TRBD1. J was trimmed by 5 bases and V by 6 bases; bases with no gene match: 9. The CDR3 has 14 amino acids. From germline, CDR1 is LNHDA and CDR2 SQIVND (reference sequence). Variable domain in full (rest from reference TRBV19 and TRBJ2-5): DGGITQSPKYLFRKEGQNVTLSCEQNLNHDAMYWYRQDPGQGLRLIYYSQIVNDFQKGDIAEGYSVSREKKESFPLTVTSAQKNPTAFYLCASRDAGGRETQYFGPGTRLLVL.

Within the sample, this clone is medium-sized. The V and J genes are TRBV7-9 and TRBJ1-3; D gene unclear. Germline assignment: CDR1 SEHNR and CDR2 FQNEAQ (reference sequence). V gave up 4 bases and J gave up 3 bases, with 13 bases separating them. This CDR3 contains 15 residues. CDR3 DNA sequence: TGTGCCAGCAGCTCCACACGTGCGTTTGGAAACACCATATATTTT. It codes for CASSSTRAFGNTIYF.

The rearrangement links TRBV7-6 to TRBJ1-1; D may be TRBD1 (6 bases). The CDR3 spans 15 residues. Trimming cost V 1 base and J 3 bases, with 12 bases left between them. The germline gives CDR1 SGHVS, CDR2 FNYEAQ. In nucleotides, the CDR3 is TGTGCCAGCAGCTTAGTTCAGGGGCCAGACACTGAAGCTTTCTTT. The encoded protein is CASSLVQGPDTEAFF.

The chain recombines TRBV29-1 with TRBJ2-2; D is unclear. Germline CDR1 is SQVTM and CDR2 is ANQGSEA. The germline V and J ends were trimmed by 6 bases and 6 bases, with 11 bases remaining between them. The CDR3 is 12 amino acids. The CDR3 region has the DNA TGCAGCGTACGCCGGAGCGCCGGGGAGCTGTTTTTT. Translating gives CSVRRSAGELFF.

A single count supports this clone. V is TRBV5-1 and J is TRBJ2-2, with 10 bases lining up with TRBD2. The CDR3 runs to 17 residues. Per germline, CDR1 SGHRS and CDR2 YFSETQ. The V gene end was trimmed by 4 bases and the J gene end by 7 bases; junction bases not matched to a gene: 13. CDR3 region: CASSAVALAGTVGELFF. The CDR3 DNA reads as TGCGCCAGCAGCGCGGTGGCACTAGCGGGGACGGTCGGGGAGCTGTTTTTT.

This rearrangement joins TRBV6-4 to TRBJ1-1; D is uncertain. Germline CDR1 is MRHNA and CDR2 is SNTAGT. Trimming removed 2 bases from V and 0 bases from J, with 7 bases in between. This CDR3 is 14 amino acids long. The CDR3 here is CASSDSSMNTEAFF. DNA for the CDR3: TGTGCCAGCAGTGACAGCAGTATGAACACTGAAGCTTTCTTT.

This chain links TRBV7-2 with TRBJ1-5; D possibly corresponds to TRBD1 (5 bases). This CDR3 region has 13 residues. CDR1 SGHTA and CDR2 FQGNSA come from the germline V gene. Trimming took off 6 bases at V and 1 base at J, with 7 bases between the two ends. The CDR3: CASRRDSNQPQHF. CDR3 DNA sequence: TGTGCCAGCAGACGGGACAGCAATCAGCCCCAGCATTTT.

This chain connects TRBV5-1 to TRBJ2-3; 9 bases agree with TRBD2. The CDR3 spans 16 residues. In germline, CDR1 is SGHRS, CDR2 YFSETQ. The V segment lost 1 base and the J segment 3 bases; nucleotides outside the gene matches: 6. The CDR3 DNA is TGCGCCAGCAGCTTGAGAGGCGGGGGGGCGACAGATACGCAGTATTTT. It is translated as CASSLRGGGATDTQYF.